This T cell receptor beta chain is from a study of neurological immune-mediated disorders. Each CDR3 protein is one row after TCRdb ran MiXCR on the 5' RACE reads. The table shows 60,000 to 85,000 distinct CDR3 sequences, with roughly 4.8% occurring only once. The CDR3 has 15 residues. Germline V gene lookup returns CDR1 MNHNY and CDR2 SVGAGI (reference sequence). Trimming cost V 10 bases and J 2 bases; bases outside gene matches: 10. This clonotype was found many times. Sequences were obtained from PBMCs. The sequence was collected from a woman in her seventies with multiple sclerosis. The chain carries TRBV6-6 and TRBJ1-3; 8 nucleotides match TRBD1. The CDR3 protein is CANRGGGGTGNTIYF. CDR3 nucleotide sequence: TGTGCCAACAGGGGGGGAGGGGGCACTGGAAACACCATATATTTT.